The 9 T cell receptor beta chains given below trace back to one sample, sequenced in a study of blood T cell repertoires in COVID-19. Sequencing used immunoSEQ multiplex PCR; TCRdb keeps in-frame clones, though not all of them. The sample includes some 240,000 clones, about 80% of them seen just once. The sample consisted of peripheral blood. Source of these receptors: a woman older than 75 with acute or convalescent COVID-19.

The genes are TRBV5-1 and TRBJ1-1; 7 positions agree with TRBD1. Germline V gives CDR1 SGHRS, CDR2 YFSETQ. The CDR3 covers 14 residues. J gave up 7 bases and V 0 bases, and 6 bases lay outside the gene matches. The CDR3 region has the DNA TGCGCCAGCAGCTTGGAGACAGGGAGAATTGAAGCTTTCTTT. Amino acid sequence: CASSLETGRIEAFF.

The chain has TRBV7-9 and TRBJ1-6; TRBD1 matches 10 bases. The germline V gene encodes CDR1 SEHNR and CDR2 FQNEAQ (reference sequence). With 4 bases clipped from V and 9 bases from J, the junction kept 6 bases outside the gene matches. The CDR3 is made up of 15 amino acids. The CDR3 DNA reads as TGTGCCAGCAGCTCTCAGACAGGGGGCGGTTCACCCCTCCACTTT. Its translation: CASSSQTGGGSPLHF.

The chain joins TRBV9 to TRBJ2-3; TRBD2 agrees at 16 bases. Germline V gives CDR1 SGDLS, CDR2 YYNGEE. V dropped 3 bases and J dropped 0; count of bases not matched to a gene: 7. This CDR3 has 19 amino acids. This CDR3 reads CASSAGLAGGIGSTDTQYF. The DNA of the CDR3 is TGTGCCAGCAGCGCGGGACTAGCGGGGGGGATAGGGAGCACAGATACGCAGTATTTT.

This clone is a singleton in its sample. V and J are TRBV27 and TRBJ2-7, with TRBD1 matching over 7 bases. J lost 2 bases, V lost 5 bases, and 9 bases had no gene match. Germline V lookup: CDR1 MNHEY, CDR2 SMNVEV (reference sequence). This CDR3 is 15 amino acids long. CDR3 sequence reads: CASSPRQGWAYEQYF. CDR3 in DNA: TGTGCCAGCAGTCCCCGACAGGGATGGGCCTACGAGCAGTACTTC.

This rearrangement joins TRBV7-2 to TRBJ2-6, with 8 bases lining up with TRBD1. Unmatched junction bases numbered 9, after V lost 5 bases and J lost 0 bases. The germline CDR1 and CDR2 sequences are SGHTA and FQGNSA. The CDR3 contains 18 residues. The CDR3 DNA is TGTGCCAGCAGCCATCAGGGGGCGGTACTCTCTGGGGCCAACGTCCTGACTTTC. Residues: CASSHQGAVLSGANVLTF.

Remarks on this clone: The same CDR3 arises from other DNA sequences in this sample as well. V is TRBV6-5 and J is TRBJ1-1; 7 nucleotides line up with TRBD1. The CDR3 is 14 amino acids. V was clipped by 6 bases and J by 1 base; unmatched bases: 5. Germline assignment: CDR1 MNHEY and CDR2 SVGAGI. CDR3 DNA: TGTGCCAGCAGGGGGGGACAGACGAACACTGAAGCTTTCTTT. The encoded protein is CASRGGQTNTEAFF.

DNA of the CDR3: TGTGCCAGCAGCTGGGACCAGGGGCAGGGAAACACCATATATTTT. Protein: CASSWDQGQGNTIYF. V and J are TRBV5-8 and TRBJ1-3; perhaps TRBD1 as D (6 bases). CDR3 length: 15 residues. Per germline, CDR1 SGHTS and CDR2 YDEGEE. V lost 3 bases, J lost 4 bases, and 14 bases lay in between.

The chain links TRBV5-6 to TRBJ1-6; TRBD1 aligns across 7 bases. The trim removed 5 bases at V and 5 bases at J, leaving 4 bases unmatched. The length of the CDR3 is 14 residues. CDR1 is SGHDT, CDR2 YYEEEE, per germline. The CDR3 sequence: CASSRGQDNSPLHF. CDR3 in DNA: TGTGCCAGCAGTCGAGGACAGGATAATTCACCCCTCCACTTT.

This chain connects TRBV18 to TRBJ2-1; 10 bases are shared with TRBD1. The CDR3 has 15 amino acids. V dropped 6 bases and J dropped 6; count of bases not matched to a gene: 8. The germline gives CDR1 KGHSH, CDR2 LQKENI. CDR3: CASSPGTGAINEQFF. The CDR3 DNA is TGTGCCAGCTCGCCCGGGACAGGGGCTATCAATGAGCAGTTCTTC.